These 21 T cell receptor beta chains were all obtained from the same sample, sequenced in a study of T cells in Graves' hyperthyroidism and ophthalmopathy. TCR beta CDR3 regions were amplified from RNA. HTBI primers were the set used in a first-round RT-PCR of the TCR CDR3. TCRdb processed the multiplex PCR reads anew with MiXCR; each CDR3 protein has one entry. Of hundreds of thousands of distinct CDR3 sequences detected, roughly 37% appear once; the ten largest clones hold over 8%. Source material: blood. These receptor sequences come from a man younger than 30 with Graves' hyperthyroidism.

In regard to this clonotype: Sequence at one end of the junction differs from germline and may be a read error. The CDR3 loop is CASSPEGLGGEQYF. CDR3 coding DNA: TGTGCCAGCAGCCCCGAGGGTCTGGGAGGCGAGCAGTACTTC. The rearrangement joins TRBV10-2 to TRBJ2-7; D is perhaps TRBD2 (6 bases). Looked up from germline, CDR1 is WSHSY and CDR2 is SAAADI. CDR3 length: 14 amino acids.

The chain uses TRBV7-9 and TRBJ2-7, with 10 bases matching TRBD2. Trimming at V came to 2 bases and at J to 0 bases, leaving 4 bases not matched to a gene. Germline loops: CDR1 SEHNR, CDR2 FQNEAQ (reference sequence). CDR3 length equals 16 residues. The CDR3 here is CASSLPSGSVSYEQYF. The CDR3 DNA reads TGTGCCAGCAGCTTACCTAGCGGGAGCGTCTCCTACGAGCAGTACTTC.

The rearrangement joins TRBV5-1 to TRBJ1-1; 8 positions match TRBD1. There are 16 residues in the CDR3. CDR1 and CDR2 (germline): SGHRS, YFSETQ. The junction had 9 bases not matched to a gene; V was cut back by 2 bases and J by 3 bases. This CDR3 is CASSFGGQVEDTEAFF. The DNA for the CDR3 is TGCGCCAGCAGCTTTGGGGGACAGGTCGAGGACACTGAAGCTTTCTTT. Combining the CDR3 with reference TRBV5-1 and TRBJ1-1 gives the whole variable domain KAGVTQTPRYLIKTRGQQVTLSCSPISGHRSVSWYQQTPGQGLQFLFEYFSETQRNKGNFPGRFSGRQFSNSRSEMNVSTLELGDSALYLCASSFGGQVEDTEAFFGQGTRLTVV.

This clonotype was counted only a few times. The CDR3 region is CASSSTSAIYEQYF. DNA for the CDR3: TGTGCCAGCAGCTCGACTAGCGCAATTTACGAGCAGTACTTC. J is TRBJ2-7 and V is TRBV7-9; 8 positions match TRBD2. CDR1 SEHNR and CDR2 FQNEAQ come from the germline V gene (reference sequence). This CDR3 spans 14 amino acids. The ends lost 4 bases at V and 4 bases at J; junction bases unmatched: 6.

As regards this clonotype: A read error is possible here, since a much larger clone lies one base away. This chain connects TRBV7-7 to TRBJ2-5; tentative D call: TRBD1 (5 bases). Germline V CDR1 and CDR2: SSHAT, FNYEAQ (reference sequence). This CDR3 comprises 13 residues. CDR3 in amino acids: CASSQGSQEAQYF. The CDR3, as DNA: TGTGCTAGCAGCCAGGGATCCCAAGAGGCCCAGTACTTC.

This chain joins TRBV2 and TRBJ2-7; 8 positions match TRBD2. The trim removed 6 bases at V and 6 bases at J, leaving 7 bases unmatched. Germline V gives CDR1 SNHLY, CDR2 FYNNEI. The CDR3 is 13 residues long. The CDR3 coding sequence is TGTGCCAGCAGATCCACTAGCGGTGGCGAGCAGTACTTC. The encoded protein is CASRSTSGGEQYF. Variable domain in full (rest from reference TRBV2 and TRBJ2-7): EPEVTQTPSHQVTQMGQEVILRCVPISNHLYFYWYRQILGQKVEFLVSFYNNEISEKSEIFDDQFSVERPDGSNFTLKIRSTKLEDSAMYFCASRSTSGGEQYFGPGTRLTVT.

This clonotype was seen more than once but under ten times. The chain couples TRBV7-6 to TRBJ2-5; tentative D call: TRBD2 (6 bases). The germline gives CDR1 SGHVS, CDR2 FNYEAQ. There are 15 residues in the CDR3. Trimming took 5 bases from V and 4 from J, leaving 17 bases between them. The chain's CDR3 is CASSPRGGLIETQYF. The DNA for the CDR3 is TGTGCCAGCAGCCCAAGGGGAGGATTGATAGAGACCCAGTACTTC.

The J gene is TRBJ1-6, the V gene TRBV7-9; TRBD1 matches 9 bases. Per germline, CDR1 SEHNR and CDR2 FQNEAQ (reference sequence). V dropped 5 bases and J dropped 9; count of bases not matched to a gene: 20. The CDR3 runs 19 residues. The DNA of the CDR3 is TGTGCCAGCAGCAACCGGGACAGGGACAGCGGGGCGCGTGGTTCACCCCTCCACTTT. Translation: CASSNRDRDSGARGSPLHF.

This clonotype was detected ten times or more. The rearrangement links TRBV7-9 to TRBJ2-7; D ambiguous. Trimming pared 3 bases from V and 6 bases from J, leaving 9 bases between. Germline lookup yields CDR1 SEHNR and CDR2 FQNEAQ (reference sequence). The CDR3 extends over 12 amino acids. CDR3 region: CASSFRPGEQYF. In nucleotides, the CDR3 is TGTGCCAGCAGCTTTAGGCCCGGCGAGCAGTACTTC. The full variable domain, in which reference TRBV7-9 and TRBJ2-7 provide the parts outside the CDR3, is DTGVSQNPRHKITKRGQNVTFRCDPISEHNRLYWYRQTLGQGPEFLTYFQNEAQLEKSRLLSDRFSAERPKGSFSTLEIQRTEQGDSAMYLCASSFRPGEQYFGPGTRLTVT.

On this clonotype itself: Mismatch with germline at one junction end may stem from a read error. The chain uses TRBV24-1 and TRBJ1-5, with 7 bases fitting TRBD1. This CDR3 is 14 amino acids long. Germline V gene sequence: CDR1 KGHDR, CDR2 SFDVKD. The CDR3 region has the DNA TGTGCCAGCAGTTTAGGGGACAGATATCAGCCCCAGCATTTT. Its protein is CASSLGDRYQPQHF.

This clonotype was recorded at least ten times. The V and J genes are TRBV20-1 and TRBJ1-2, with D perhaps TRBD1 (5 bases). CDR1 is DFQATT and CDR2 is SNEGSKA in the germline V gene (reference sequence). Trimming removed 0 bases from V and 5 bases from J, with 10 bases in between. The CDR3 has 13 residues. This CDR3 is CSARDQQDYGYTF. DNA of the CDR3: TGCAGTGCTAGAGACCAACAGGATTATGGCTACACCTTC.

This rearrangement joins TRBV9 to TRBJ2-5; 10 bases are shared with TRBD1. The CDR3 is 15 residues long. Germline lookup yields CDR1 SGDLS and CDR2 YYNGEE. The V and J ends lost 0 bases and 5 bases, in that order; junction bases with no gene match: 4. CDR3 region: CASSVAGQGEETQYF. CDR3 bases: TGTGCCAGCAGCGTAGCCGGACAGGGGGAGGAGACCCAGTACTTC.

A remark on this clonotype: A much larger clone differs by one base, so this may be a read error. This chain joins TRBV10-3 and TRBJ1-3; 7 nucleotides align to TRBD1. With 10 bases clipped from V and 2 bases from J, the junction kept 8 bases outside the gene matches. This CDR3 has 14 amino acids. Germline V CDR1 and CDR2: ENHRY, SYGVKD. The CDR3 region is CANRGESPGNTIYF. The CDR3 nucleotides read TGTGCCAACAGGGGTGAGAGCCCTGGAAACACCATATATTTT.

Only a few counts were recorded for this clonotype. This chain uses TRBV19 with TRBJ2-2; D ambiguous. The CDR3 contains 17 residues. The germline V gene encodes CDR1 LNHDA and CDR2 SQIVND (reference sequence). V was pared by 0 bases and J by 5 bases, with 16 bases between. CDR3 nucleotides: TGTGCCAGTAGTATAGATCCTGAGGAAGGGTTAACCGGGGAGCTGTTTTTT. Translation gives CASSIDPEEGLTGELFF.

The rearrangement joins TRBV28 to TRBJ1-3, with 8 nucleotides matching TRBD1. Unmatched junction bases numbered 12, after V lost 7 bases and J lost 4 bases. The CDR3 contains 16 residues. Germline CDR1 is MDHEN and CDR2 is SYDVKM. The CDR3: CASKSPGQGGGNTIYF. The CDR3 DNA follows: TGTGCCAGCAAAAGCCCAGGACAGGGAGGAGGAAACACCATATATTTT. The entire variable domain, with the rest obtained from reference TRBV28 and TRBJ1-3, is as follows: DVKVTQSSRYLVKRTGEKVFLECVQDMDHENMFWYRQDPGLGLRLIYFSYDVKMKEKGDIPEGYSVSREKKERFSLILESASTNQTSMYLCASKSPGQGGGNTIYFGEGSWLTVV.

This clonotype turned up a few times. J is TRBJ2-5 and V is TRBV9; D might be TRBD2 (6 bases). This CDR3 is 17 amino acids long. Germline CDR1 SGDLS, CDR2 YYNGEE. V was clipped by 0 bases and J by 0 bases, with 15 bases between them. The CDR3 DNA is TGTGCCAGCAGCGTAGGCGGGACCAGTGGGTACCAAGAGACCCAGTACTTC. Protein sequence: CASSVGGTSGYQETQYF. Variable domain in full (rest from reference TRBV9 and TRBJ2-5): DSGVTQTPKHLITATGQRVTLRCSPRSGDLSVYWYQQSLDQGLQFLIQYYNGEERAKGNILERFSAQQFPDLHSELNLSSLELGDSALYFCASSVGGTSGYQETQYFGPGTRLLVL.

This chain joins TRBV7-8 and TRBJ2-3; the D gene could be TRBD1 or TRBD2 (7 bases each). This CDR3 contains 17 residues. Trimming removed 5 bases at V and 6 bases at J, with 24 bases between. In germline, CDR1 is SGHVS, CDR2 FQNEAQ. As DNA, the CDR3 is TGTGCCAGCAGCCAGGGGGAGTATCTAGCGGACCGGGATACGCAGTATTTT. This gives the protein CASSQGEYLADRDTQYF.

This clonotype was detected ten times or more. The V gene is TRBV10-3, the J gene TRBJ2-2, with 8 nucleotides matching TRBD2. Trimming took 0 bases from V and 2 from J; bases not matched to a gene: 5. The V gene's germline CDR1 is ENHRY and CDR2 SYGVKD. CDR3 size: 17 residues. Here the CDR3 reads CAISESRVAGNTGELFF. DNA of the CDR3: TGTGCCATCAGTGAGTCGAGGGTAGCGGGAAACACCGGGGAGCTGTTTTTT.

The gene calls are TRBV4-1 and TRBJ1-6; D not certain. Trimming took off 1 base at V and 7 bases at J, with 14 bases between the two ends. This CDR3 spans 16 amino acids. In germline, CDR1 is MGHRA, CDR2 YSYEKL. The CDR3 is CASSQVLRGINSPLHF. The CDR3 bases are TGCGCCAGCAGCCAAGTCCTACGGGGAATCAATTCACCCCTCCACTTT.

The gene calls are TRBV11-2 and TRBJ2-5; TRBD2 matches at 11 bases. V lost 5 bases, J lost 2 bases, and 10 bases stayed unmatched. CDR1 and CDR2 (germline): SGHAT, FQNNGV. The CDR3 is 17 residues long. CDR3 loop: CASSRWGLAGGQETQYF. CDR3 DNA sequence: TGTGCCAGCAGCCGGTGGGGCCTAGCGGGGGGACAAGAGACCCAGTACTTC.

This chain links TRBV7-9 with TRBJ2-7; the D is unclear. The CDR3 has 14 amino acids. Germline V lookup: CDR1 SEHNR, CDR2 FQNEAQ (reference sequence). V was trimmed by 2 bases and J by 2 bases, leaving 10 bases between them. CDR3 amino acids: CASSLNSQPYEQYF. In nucleotides, the CDR3 is TGTGCCAGCAGCTTAAACAGCCAACCCTACGAGCAGTACTTC.